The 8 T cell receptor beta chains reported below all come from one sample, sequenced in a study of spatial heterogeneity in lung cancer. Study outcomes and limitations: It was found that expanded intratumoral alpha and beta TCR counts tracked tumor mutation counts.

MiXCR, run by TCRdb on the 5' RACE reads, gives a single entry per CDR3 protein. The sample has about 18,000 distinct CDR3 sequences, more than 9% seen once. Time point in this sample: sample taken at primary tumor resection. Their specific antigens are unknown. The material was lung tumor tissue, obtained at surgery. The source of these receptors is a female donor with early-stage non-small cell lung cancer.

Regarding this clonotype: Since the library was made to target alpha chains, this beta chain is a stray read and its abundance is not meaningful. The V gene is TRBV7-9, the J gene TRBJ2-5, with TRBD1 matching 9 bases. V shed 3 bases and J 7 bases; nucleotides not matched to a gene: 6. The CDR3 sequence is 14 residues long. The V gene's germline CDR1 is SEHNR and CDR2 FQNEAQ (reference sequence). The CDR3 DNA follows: TGTGCCAGCAGCTTTTCCGGGACAGGGCGGACCCAGTACTTC. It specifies CASSFSGTGRTQYF. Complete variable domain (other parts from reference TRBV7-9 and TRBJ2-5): DTGVSQNPRHKITKRGQNVTFRCDPISEHNRLYWYRQTLGQGPEFLTYFQNEAQLEKSRLLSDRFSAERPKGSFSTLEIQRTEQGDSAMYLCASSFSGTGRTQYFGPGTRLLVL.

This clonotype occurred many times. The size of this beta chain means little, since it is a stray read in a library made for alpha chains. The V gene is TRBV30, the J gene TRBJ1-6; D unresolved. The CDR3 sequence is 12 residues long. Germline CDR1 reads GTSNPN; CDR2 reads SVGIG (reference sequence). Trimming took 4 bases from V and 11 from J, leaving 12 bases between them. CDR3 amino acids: CAWNSPRAPLHF. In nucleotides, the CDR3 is TGTGCCTGGAACTCCCCAAGGGCACCCCTCCACTTT.

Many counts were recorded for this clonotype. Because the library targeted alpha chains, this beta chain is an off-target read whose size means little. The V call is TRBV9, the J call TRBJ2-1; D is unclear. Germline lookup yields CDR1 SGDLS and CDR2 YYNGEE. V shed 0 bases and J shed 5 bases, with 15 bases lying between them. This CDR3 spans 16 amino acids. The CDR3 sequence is CASSVGPSPKNNEQFF. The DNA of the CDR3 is TGTGCCAGCAGCGTAGGACCATCCCCAAAAAACAATGAGCAGTTCTTC.

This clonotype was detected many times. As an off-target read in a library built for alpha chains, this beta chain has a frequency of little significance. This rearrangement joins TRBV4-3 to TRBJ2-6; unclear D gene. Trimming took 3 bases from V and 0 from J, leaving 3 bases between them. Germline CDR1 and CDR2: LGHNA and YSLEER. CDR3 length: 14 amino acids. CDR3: CASSQDSGANVLTF. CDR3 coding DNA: TGCGCCAGCAGCCAGGACTCTGGGGCCAACGTCCTGACTTTC.

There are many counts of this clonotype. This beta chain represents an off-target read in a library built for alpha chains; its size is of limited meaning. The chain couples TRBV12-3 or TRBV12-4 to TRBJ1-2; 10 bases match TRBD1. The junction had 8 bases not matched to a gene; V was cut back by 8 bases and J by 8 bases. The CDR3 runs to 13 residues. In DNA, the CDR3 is TGTGCCAGCTGCCTGGGACAGGGGATCGGCTACACCTTC. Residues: CASCLGQGIGYTF.

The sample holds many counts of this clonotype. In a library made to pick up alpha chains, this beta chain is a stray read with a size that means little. The DNA of the CDR3 is TGTGCCAGCAGCTTGGGGGACTTCGAGCAGTACTTC. Its protein product is CASSLGDFEQYF. V and J are TRBV11-3 and TRBJ2-7, with D maybe TRBD2 (6 bases). The CDR3 covers 12 residues. Germline V gene lookup returns CDR1 SGHNT and CDR2 YENEEA. Trimming took 3 bases from V and 6 from J, leaving 9 bases between them. Complete variable domain (other parts from reference TRBV11-3 and TRBJ2-7): EAGVVQSPRYKIIEKKQPVAFWCNPISGHNTLYWYLQNLGQGPELLIRYENEEAVDDSQLPKDRFSAERLKGVDSTLKIQPAELGDSAVYLCASSLGDFEQYFGPGTRLTVT.

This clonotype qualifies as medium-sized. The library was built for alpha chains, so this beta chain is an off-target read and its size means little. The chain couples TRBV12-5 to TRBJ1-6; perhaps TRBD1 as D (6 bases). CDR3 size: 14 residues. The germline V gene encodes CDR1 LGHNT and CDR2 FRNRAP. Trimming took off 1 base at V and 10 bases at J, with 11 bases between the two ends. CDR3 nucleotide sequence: TGTGCTAGTGGTTTGGCAGGGGTAGGCTCACCCCTCCACTTT. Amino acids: CASGLAGVGSPLHF.

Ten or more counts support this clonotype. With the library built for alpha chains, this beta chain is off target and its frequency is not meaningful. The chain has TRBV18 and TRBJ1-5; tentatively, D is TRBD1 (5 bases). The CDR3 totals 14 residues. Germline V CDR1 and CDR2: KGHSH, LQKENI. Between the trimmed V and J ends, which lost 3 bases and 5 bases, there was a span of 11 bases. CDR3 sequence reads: CASSPGTVHQPQHF. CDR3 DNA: TGTGCCAGCTCACCGGGGACGGTTCATCAGCCCCAGCATTTT.